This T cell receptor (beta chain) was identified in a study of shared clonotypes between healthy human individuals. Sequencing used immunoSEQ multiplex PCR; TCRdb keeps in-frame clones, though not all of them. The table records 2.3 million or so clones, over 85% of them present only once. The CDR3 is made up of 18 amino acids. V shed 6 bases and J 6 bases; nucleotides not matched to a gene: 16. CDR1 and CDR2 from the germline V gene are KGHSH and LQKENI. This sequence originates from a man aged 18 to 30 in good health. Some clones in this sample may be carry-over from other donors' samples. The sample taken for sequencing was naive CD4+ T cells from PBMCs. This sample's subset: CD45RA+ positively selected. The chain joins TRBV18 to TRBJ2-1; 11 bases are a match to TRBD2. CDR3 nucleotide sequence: TGTGCCAGCTCCAGACTATCTGCTCTAGCGGGAGGTACCAATGAGCAGTTCTTC. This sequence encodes CASSRLSALAGGTNEQFF.